This record looks at one T cell receptor (beta chain) sequence and its context. The data belong to a study of T cell responses to AZD1222 COVID-19 vaccine. TCRdb's copy holds only in-frame clones and misses some; the assay was immunoSEQ multiplex PCR. The sample lists more than 95,000 clones, approximately 89% occurring once. The CDR3 consists of 24 residues. This specimen was peripheral blood, taken on day 0 of AZD1222 vaccination. This sequence joins TRBV21-1 and TRBJ2-3; the table gives TRBD1 as D, unverified against the DNA. TRBV21-1 represents a pseudogene. This TCR derives from an adult in good health. CDR3 DNA sequence: TGTGCCAGCAGCACCAGATGGAGATCGGGACAGGGTTTTTTGTCAGGTAATTGTGGGGATACGCAGTATTTT. Protein sequence: CASSTRWRSGQGFLSGNCGDTQYF.